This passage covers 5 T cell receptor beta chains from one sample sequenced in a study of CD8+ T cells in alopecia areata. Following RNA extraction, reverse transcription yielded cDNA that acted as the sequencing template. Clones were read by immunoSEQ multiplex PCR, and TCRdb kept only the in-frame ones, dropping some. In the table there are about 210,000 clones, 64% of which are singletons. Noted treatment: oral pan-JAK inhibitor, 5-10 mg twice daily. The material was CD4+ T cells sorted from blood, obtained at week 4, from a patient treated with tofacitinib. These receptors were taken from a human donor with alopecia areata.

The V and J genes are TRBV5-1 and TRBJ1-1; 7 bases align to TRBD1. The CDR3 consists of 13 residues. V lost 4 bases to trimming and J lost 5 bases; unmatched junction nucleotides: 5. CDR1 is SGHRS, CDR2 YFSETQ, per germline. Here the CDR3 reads CASSTRQGTEAFF. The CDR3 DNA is TGCGCCAGCAGCACGCGACAGGGAACTGAAGCTTTCTTT.

CDR3 DNA sequence: TGTGCCAGCAGCCCCAATGAGAATCAGCCCCAGCATTTT. It specifies CASSPNENQPQHF. The rearrangement links TRBV7-2 to TRBJ1-5, with unresolved D. CDR1 SGHTA and CDR2 FQGNSA come from the germline V gene. CDR3 length: 13 residues. V shed 5 bases and J shed 4 bases, with 9 bases lying between them.

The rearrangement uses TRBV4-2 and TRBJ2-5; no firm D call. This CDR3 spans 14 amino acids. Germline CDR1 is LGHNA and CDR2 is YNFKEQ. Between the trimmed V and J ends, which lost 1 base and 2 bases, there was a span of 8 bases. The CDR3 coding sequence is TGTGCCAGCAGCCAAGGGTCTCTACAAGAGACCCAGTACTTC. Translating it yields CASSQGSLQETQYF.

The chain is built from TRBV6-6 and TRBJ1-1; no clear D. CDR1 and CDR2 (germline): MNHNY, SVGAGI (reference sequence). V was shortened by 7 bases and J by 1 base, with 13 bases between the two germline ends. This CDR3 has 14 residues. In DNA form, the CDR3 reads TGTGCCAGCACCCTCGATGACGGGAACACTGAAGCTTTCTTT. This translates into CASTLDDGNTEAFF.

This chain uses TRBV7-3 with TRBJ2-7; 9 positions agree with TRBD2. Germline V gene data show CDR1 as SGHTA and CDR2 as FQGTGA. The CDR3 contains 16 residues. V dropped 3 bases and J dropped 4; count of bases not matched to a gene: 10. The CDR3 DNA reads TGTGCCAGCAGCTTTACCATAGCGGGGGAGCAATACGAGCAGTACTTC. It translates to CASSFTIAGEQYEQYF.